This T cell receptor beta chain appears in the sequencing data of a study of OX40 agonist ivuxolimab in advanced cancers. The germline V gene has CDR1 MNHNY and CDR2 SVGAGI (reference sequence). V lost 5 bases to trimming and J lost 11 bases, with 16 bases between them. This CDR3 contains 13 residues. With regard to this clone: Its target is unknown.

Assay used: immunoSEQ multiplex PCR; TCRdb lists only in-frame clones, some missing. The table records tens of thousands of clones, roughly 91% of them present only once. Broader study findings: Some of the lowest clonal expansion was seen in partial responders at 0.1-3.0 mg/kg.

Autoimmune disease history or systemic immunosuppression disqualified patients. Sampled blood was obtained at baseline, cycle 4 day 1, and cycle 7 day 1. This TCR was recovered from an adult with an advanced solid tumor such as melanoma, head and neck, liver or kidney cancer. The V call is TRBV6-6, the J call TRBJ2-1; tentatively, D is TRBD1 or TRBD2 (5 bases each). This specimen consisted of CD4+ or CD8+ T cells sorted from blood, obtained in a trial of the OX40 agonist ivuxolimab. The CDR3 here is CASSPGPGLKQFF. CDR3 nucleotide sequence: TGTGCCAGCAGTCCGGGACCCGGATTAAAGCAGTTCTTC.